This T cell receptor (beta chain) appears in the sequencing data of a study of Ad26.COV2.S vaccination and SARS-CoV-2 variants. Study as a whole: A participant enrolled in the COV1001 Ad26.COV2.S trial arm provided the sample.

Repertoires were generated with immunoSEQ multiplex PCR, while TCRdb's copy carries only in-frame clones and drops some. The sample shows fewer than 400,000 clones, around 91% of them seen only once. The treatment is: some 20 received Ad26.COV2.S at low or high dose, single or two shots; roughly five received placebo; per-sample allocation not given. Specimen acquisition occurred on day 63 following the initial vaccine or placebo injection. The CDR3 spans 13 residues. The V and J ends lost 2 bases and 6 bases respectively, with 8 bases between them. Germline V gives CDR1 MNHEY, CDR2 SMNVEV (reference sequence).

The receptor was derived from a person between 18 and 65 years old who received the Ad26.COV2.S COVID-19 vaccine or a placebo. The gene calls are TRBV27 and TRBJ2-1; D perhaps matches TRBD1 (5 bases). Source: peripheral blood, taken in a trial of Ad26.COV2.S vaccine versus placebo. The chain's CDR3 is CASSLDQGNEQFF. CDR3 coding DNA: TGTGCCAGCAGTTTAGACCAGGGCAATGAGCAGTTCTTC.